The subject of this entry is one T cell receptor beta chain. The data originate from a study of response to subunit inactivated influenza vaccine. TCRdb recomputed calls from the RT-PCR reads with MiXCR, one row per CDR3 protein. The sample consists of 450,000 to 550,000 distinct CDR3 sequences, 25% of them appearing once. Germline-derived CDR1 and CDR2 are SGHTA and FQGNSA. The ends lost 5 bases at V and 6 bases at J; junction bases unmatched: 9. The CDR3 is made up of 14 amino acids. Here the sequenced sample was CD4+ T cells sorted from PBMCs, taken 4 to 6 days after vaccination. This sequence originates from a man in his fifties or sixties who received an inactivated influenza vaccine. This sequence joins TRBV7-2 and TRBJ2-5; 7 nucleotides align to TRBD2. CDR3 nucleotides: TGTGCCAGCAGCCCCAGGGAGGGGTTGAAGACCCAGTACTTC. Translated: CASSPREGLKTQYF.